These 21 T cell receptor beta chains were all obtained from the same sample, sequenced in a study of blood T cell repertoires in COVID-19. Data came from immunoSEQ multiplex PCR; TCRdb stores just in-frame clones and leaves some out. The sample gives roughly 160,000 clones, 80% to 90% of which show up once; 15% to 20% is in the top ten. Source material: peripheral blood. Receptors originate from a woman aged 70-85 years who had recovered from COVID-19.

A remark on this clone: One end of the junction fails to match germline, which may point to a read error. This sequence joins TRBV7-9 and TRBJ1-3; the D gene is possibly TRBD1 (5 bases). CDR3 size: 13 residues. Germline V gene sequence: CDR1 SEHNR, CDR2 FQNEAQ (reference sequence). This CDR3 is CASSSLPSGPPHF. CDR3 DNA sequence: TGTGCCAGCAGCTCCCTCCCCTCAGGGCCCCCGCATTTT. The variable domain in full, completed from reference TRBV7-9 and TRBJ1-3, reads DTGVSQNPRHKITKRGQNVTFRCDPISEHNRLYWYRQTLGQGPEFLTYFQNEAQLEKSRLLSDRFSAERPKGSFSTLEIQRTEQGDSAMYLCASSSLPSGPPHFGEGSWLTVV.

J is TRBJ1-1 and V is TRBV11-2; D not resolved. Germline V CDR1 and CDR2: SGHAT, FQNNGV. This CDR3 spans 13 amino acids. V was pared by 3 bases and J by 1 base, with 6 bases between. In nucleotides, the CDR3 is TGTGCCAGCAGCTTCCCCTGGAACACTGAAGCTTTCTTT. Amino acids: CASSFPWNTEAFF.

This chain joins TRBV29-1 and TRBJ2-7, with 8 bases that match TRBD2. The CDR3 covers 13 residues. Germline V CDR1 and CDR2: SQVTM, ANQGSEA. With 5 bases clipped from V and 0 bases from J, the junction kept 3 bases outside the gene matches. In nucleotides, the CDR3 is TGCAGCGTTCGGGGGGGAAGCTCCTACGAGCAGTACTTC. Its protein is CSVRGGSSYEQYF.

The chain employs TRBV6-2 or TRBV6-3 and TRBJ2-1; D may be TRBD2 (6 bases). V shed 4 bases and J shed 4 bases, with 14 bases lying between them. The CDR3 sequence is 15 residues long. In germline, CDR1 is MNHEY, CDR2 SVGEGT. CDR3: CASSLRGGTYNEQFF. The CDR3 region has the DNA TGTGCCAGCAGTTTACGGGGCGGGACGTACAATGAGCAGTTCTTC.

This chain joins TRBV5-1 and TRBJ1-1; D is perhaps TRBD1 (6 bases). CDR1 is SGHRS and CDR2 is YFSETQ in the germline V gene. V shed 0 bases and J shed 4 bases, with 13 bases lying between them. This CDR3 spans 15 amino acids. The CDR3 is CASSLGQGLGTEAFF. The CDR3 DNA follows: TGCGCCAGCAGCTTGGGGCAGGGGCTGGGCACTGAAGCTTTCTTT.

The chain carries TRBV6-6 and TRBJ2-1; D remains unclear. CDR3 length: 13 residues. V was clipped by 6 bases and J by 10 bases, with 16 bases between them. Germline V gives CDR1 MNHNY, CDR2 SVGAGI (reference sequence). CDR3 residues: CASSDEPGREQFF. The CDR3 region has the DNA TGTGCCAGCAGCGACGAGCCGGGTCGGGAGCAGTTCTTC.

The J gene is TRBJ1-2, the V gene TRBV9; 10 nucleotides line up with TRBD1. CDR1 and CDR2 (germline): SGDLS, YYNGEE. CDR3 length equals 15 residues. The trim removed 6 bases at V and 3 bases at J, leaving 8 bases unmatched. CDR3 DNA sequence: TGTGCCAGCACCCGATCCGGGACAGGGGACTATGGCTACACCTTC. Residues: CASTRSGTGDYGYTF.

The V gene is TRBV18, the J gene TRBJ1-1, with D perhaps TRBD1 (5 bases). The ends were cut back, 8 bases at V and 7 bases at J, with 20 bases in the middle. Germline V gene data show CDR1 as KGHSH and CDR2 as LQKENI. The CDR3 extends over 14 amino acids. CDR3: CASAPPATAGEAFF. The CDR3 nucleotides are TGTGCCAGCGCTCCCCCAGCGACAGCGGGTGAAGCTTTCTTT.

This clone was seen just once. This CDR3 reads CATEGGGADTQYF. CDR3 coding DNA: TGTGCCACCGAAGGGGGTGGCGCAGATACGCAGTATTTT. The chain links TRBV10-3 to TRBJ2-3; tentative D call: TRBD1 (6 bases). The CDR3 loop spans 13 amino acids. Germline CDR1 reads ENHRY; CDR2 reads SYGVKD. V was trimmed by 10 bases and J by 4 bases, leaving 15 bases between them.

The rearrangement links TRBV6-4 to TRBJ2-1; D is ambiguous. CDR1 MRHNA and CDR2 SNTAGT come from the germline V gene. The CDR3 length is 13 residues. V was trimmed by 5 bases and J by 4 bases, leaving 9 bases between them. Here the CDR3 reads CASSRTVYNEQFF. The CDR3, as DNA: TGTGCCAGCAGTAGAACAGTTTACAATGAGCAGTTCTTC.

This clone was recorded once. This sequence joins TRBV10-3 and TRBJ1-1, with D perhaps TRBD1 (6 bases). This CDR3 has 14 amino acids. The germline V gene has CDR1 ENHRY and CDR2 SYGVKD. V was pared by 5 bases and J by 4 bases, with 14 bases between. CDR3 residues: CAISPTGLGTEAFF. For the CDR3, the DNA is TGTGCCATCAGTCCAACAGGGTTGGGCACTGAAGCTTTCTTT.

The chain combines TRBV7-9 with TRBJ1-1; the D gene is possibly TRBD1 (5 bases). Per germline, CDR1 SEHNR and CDR2 FQNEAQ (reference sequence). The CDR3 is made up of 16 amino acids. Trimming removed 5 bases from V and 0 bases from J, with 16 bases in between. CDR3 sequence reads: CASSRSGLGMNTEAFF. The CDR3, as DNA: TGTGCCAGCAGCCGATCAGGGCTTGGGATGAACACTGAAGCTTTCTTT.

The chain joins TRBV11-3 to TRBJ1-3; no clear D gene. Per the germline V gene, CDR1 is SGHNT and CDR2 is YENEEA. The CDR3 loop spans 15 amino acids. Trimming pared 0 bases from V and 1 base from J, leaving 7 bases between. CDR3 sequence reads: CASSLDAGSGNTIYF. Written as DNA, the CDR3 is TGTGCCAGCAGCTTAGATGCGGGTTCTGGAAACACCATATATTTT.

The chain combines TRBV5-4 with TRBJ2-1; 9 nucleotides align to TRBD1. Germline V gene lookup returns CDR1 SGHNT and CDR2 YYREEE (reference sequence). This CDR3 comprises 17 residues. The J segment lost 1 base and the V segment lost 4 bases, leaving 9 bases of the junction unmatched. The CDR3 spells CASSLKQGARSYNEQFF. CDR3 in DNA: TGTGCCAGCAGCCTAAAACAGGGGGCTAGGTCCTACAATGAGCAGTTCTTC. Complete variable domain (other parts from reference TRBV5-4 and TRBJ2-1): ETGVTQSPTHLIKTRGQQVTLRCSSQSGHNTVSWYQQALGQGPQFIFQYYREEENGRGNFPPRFSGLQFPNYSSELNVNALELDDSALYLCASSLKQGARSYNEQFFGPGTRLTVL.

This chain connects TRBV29-1 to TRBJ1-3, with 9 bases identical to TRBD1. The V gene's germline CDR1 is SQVTM and CDR2 ANQGSEA. With 4 bases clipped from V and 1 base from J, the junction kept 2 bases outside the gene matches. The length of the CDR3 is 14 residues. The CDR3, as DNA: TGCAGCGTTGTCGGGACAGGGTCTGGAAACACCATATATTTT. Encoded protein: CSVVGTGSGNTIYF.

This sequence joins TRBV5-1 and TRBJ2-1, with a tentative D call TRBD1 (5 bases). CDR1 is SGHRS, CDR2 YFSETQ, per germline. The CDR3 loop spans 14 amino acids. The V gene lost 4 bases and the J gene lost 1 base, with 9 bases spanning the gap. For the CDR3, the DNA is TGCGCCAGCAGCACTCGACAGTCCTACAATGAGCAGTTCTTC. As protein: CASSTRQSYNEQFF.

This clone appeared a single time. The V gene is TRBV24-1, the J gene TRBJ1-1; unclear D gene. Germline values: CDR1 KGHDR, CDR2 SFDVKD. V was shortened by 9 bases and J by 1 base, with 11 bases between the two germline ends. This CDR3 spans 13 amino acids. This CDR3 reads CATRDDTNTEAFF. CDR3 DNA sequence: TGTGCCACCCGGGATGACACGAACACTGAAGCTTTCTTT.

V and J are TRBV6-1 and TRBJ2-2; D remains unclear. Germline-derived CDR1 and CDR2 are MNHNS and SASEGT. The V end lost 3 bases, the J end lost 6 bases, and 11 bases lay between the germline ends. The CDR3 runs to 14 residues. The CDR3 DNA reads TGTGCCAGCAGTGAGGTCCGTAGCTCCGGGGAGCTGTTTTTT. It specifies CASSEVRSSGELFF.

The V call is TRBV9, the J call TRBJ2-5, with D possibly being TRBD1 (6 bases). Trimming took 1 base from V and 2 from J, leaving 18 bases between them. This CDR3 spans 17 amino acids. The germline gives CDR1 SGDLS, CDR2 YYNGEE. CDR3 region: CASSVSPQAGVQETQYF. The CDR3 DNA reads as TGTGCCAGCAGCGTATCTCCCCAGGCAGGGGTGCAAGAGACCCAGTACTTC.

A few counts support this clone. The rearrangement links TRBV7-2 to TRBJ1-6, with 9 bases fitting TRBD1. Germline CDR1 is SGHTA and CDR2 is FQGNSA. V shed 5 bases, J shed 6 bases, and the junction held 5 bases outside the gene matches. The CDR3 has 15 residues. The CDR3 region has the DNA TGTGCCAGCAGCACCGGACAGGGGCCTAATTCACCCCTCCACTTT. Translated, it gives CASSTGQGPNSPLHF.

The chain couples TRBV27 to TRBJ2-1, with 12 nucleotides matching TRBD2. The CDR3 is 18 residues long. V was clipped by 7 bases and J by 10 bases; unmatched bases: 20. Germline V gives CDR1 MNHEY, CDR2 SMNVEV (reference sequence). The CDR3 bases are TGTGCCAGCAAGTTTACGGGCATACTAGCGGGAGGTCTTGGGGAGCAGTTCTTC. Its protein is CASKFTGILAGGLGEQFF.